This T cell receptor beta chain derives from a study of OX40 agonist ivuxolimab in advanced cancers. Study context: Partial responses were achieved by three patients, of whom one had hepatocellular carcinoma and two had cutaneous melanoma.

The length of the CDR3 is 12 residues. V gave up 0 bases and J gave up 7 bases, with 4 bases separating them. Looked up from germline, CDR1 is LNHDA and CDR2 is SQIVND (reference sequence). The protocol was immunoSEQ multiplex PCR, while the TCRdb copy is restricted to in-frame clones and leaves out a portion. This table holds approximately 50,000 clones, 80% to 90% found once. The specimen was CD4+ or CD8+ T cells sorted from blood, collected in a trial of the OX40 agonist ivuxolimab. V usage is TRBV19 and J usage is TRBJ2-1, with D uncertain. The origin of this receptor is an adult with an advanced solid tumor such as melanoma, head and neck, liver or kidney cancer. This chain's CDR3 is CASSIDRNEQFF. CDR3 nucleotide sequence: TGTGCCAGTAGTATAGACCGAAATGAGCAGTTCTTC.